What follows is one TCR beta chain and its context. Its cognate antigen has yet to be identified. No much larger clonotype is one base removed from it; base qualities were not supplied. TCRbeta CDR3 regions were amplified from genomic DNA by means of the immunoSEQ Assay, a bias-controlled multiplex PCR. As for the authors' bioinformatics: The number of nucleated cells in each sample was estimated from the amplification of reference gene primers within the assay. To quantify the absolute abundance of each unique TCRbeta CDR3 rearrangement, sequence reads were collapsed and filtered. Productive Simpson clonality was computed per sample as the square root of Simpson's diversity index over productive rearrangements. TCRdb mirrors the immuneACCESS table, restricted to in-frame sequences. Some clones are absent from its copies; in checked studies, under half trace to an unresolved V gene, and the reason for the others is unknown. From that table come the V and J calls and clone size; the DNA was used to work out D and trimming. The sample profile shows roughly 67,000 clones; approximately 94% of them were found once. The ten largest clones add up to about 3% of the sample.

The collaborating institutions used their own protocols to collect whole blood in K2EDTA tubes. Collaborator samples were shipped for TCRbeta analysis as frozen whole blood, isolated PBMCs, or DNA extracted from either sample type. The sample originates from a study of blood T cell repertoires in COVID-19 (dated by TCRdb to about 2020). About the full investigation: Samples covering the acute and convalescent phases of COVID-19 were provided by collaborators in the United States, Italy and Spain. The prospective study material was composed of cDNA or gDNA derived from T cells, B-cell-depleted T cells, or PBMCs. The dataset comprised deeply sampled blood TCRbeta repertoires from subjects exposed to, actively infected with, or recovered from COVID-19. A freely available public database, intended as a resource for researchers studying the immune response to SARS-CoV-2, is where the repertoires were released. The samples were drawn from the first 160 participants of the ongoing ImmuneRACE study and from 1,254 subjects provided by 6 global collaborators. Nearly every sample came with metadata listing a de-identified subject ID, COVID-19 status, age in years and sex. HLA class I and class II types, where available, came from metadata supplied by the sample provider rather than from assay-based typing. Findings and caveats that apply to the study as a whole: How much clinical and demographic metadata was included differed by source and by participant, and the metadata was provided uncurated.

V gives up 2 bases and J gives up 0 bases, and the segment between their germline ends measures 5 bases. The germline V gene encodes CDR1 MNHEY and CDR2 SVGEGT. The CDR3 holds 15 amino acids from the cysteine to the phenylalanine. The only DNA kept is the CDR3, 45 bases in frame from the first base. The sequence was obtained from a man in his 70s with active COVID-19. The sample comprised peripheral blood. Rearrangement joined TRBV6-2 or TRBV6-3 to TRBJ1-6; no D segment can be confidently identified. The DNA sequence is as follows: TGTGCCAGCAGTTACACGAGCTCCTATAATTCACCCCTCCACTTT. Translated, it gives CASSYTSSYNSPLHF.